This T cell receptor (beta chain) was recorded in a study of blood T cell repertoires in COVID-19. Using immunoSEQ multiplex PCR, the repertoire was profiled, and TCRdb retains in-frame clones only, with some absent. The top ten clones hold 8% to 9.5% of a sample with about 260,000 clones, about 80% of them seen once. The CDR3 spans 12 residues. The V end lost 7 bases, the J end lost 4 bases, and 10 bases lay between the germline ends. Germline V lookup: CDR1 LNHDA, CDR2 SQIVND (reference sequence). This rearrangement joins TRBV19 to TRBJ1-2; D remains unclear. This sequence originates from a human donor in a cohort sampled during active COVID-19. The sequencing sample was made of peripheral blood. The CDR3 bases are TGTGCCAGTAAAGAGGCACCCTATGGCTACACCTTC. Amino acid sequence: CASKEAPYGYTF.